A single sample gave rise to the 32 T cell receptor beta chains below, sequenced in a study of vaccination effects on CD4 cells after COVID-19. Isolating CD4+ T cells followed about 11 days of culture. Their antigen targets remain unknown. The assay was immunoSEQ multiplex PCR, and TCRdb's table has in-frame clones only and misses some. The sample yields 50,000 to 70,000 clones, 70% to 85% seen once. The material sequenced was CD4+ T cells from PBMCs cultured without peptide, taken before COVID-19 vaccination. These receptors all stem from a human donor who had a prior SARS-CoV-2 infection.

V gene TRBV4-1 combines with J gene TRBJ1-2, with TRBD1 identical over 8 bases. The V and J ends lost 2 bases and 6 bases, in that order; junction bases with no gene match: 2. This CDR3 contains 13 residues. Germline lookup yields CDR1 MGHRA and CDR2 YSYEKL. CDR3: CASSQKQGDGYTF. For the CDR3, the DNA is TGCGCCAGCAGCCAAAAACAGGGGGATGGCTACACCTTC.

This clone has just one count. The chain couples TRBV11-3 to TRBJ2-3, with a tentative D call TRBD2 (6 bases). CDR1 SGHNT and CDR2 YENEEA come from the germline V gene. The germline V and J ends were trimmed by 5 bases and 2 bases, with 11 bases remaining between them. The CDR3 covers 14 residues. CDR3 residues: CASSLLAYTDTQYF. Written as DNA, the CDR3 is TGTGCCAGCAGCCTCCTAGCGTACACAGATACGCAGTATTTT. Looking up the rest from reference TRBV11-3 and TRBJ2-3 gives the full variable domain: EAGVVQSPRYKIIEKKQPVAFWCNPISGHNTLYWYLQNLGQGPELLIRYENEEAVDDSQLPKDRFSAERLKGVDSTLKIQPAELGDSAVYLCASSLLAYTDTQYFGPGTRLTVL.

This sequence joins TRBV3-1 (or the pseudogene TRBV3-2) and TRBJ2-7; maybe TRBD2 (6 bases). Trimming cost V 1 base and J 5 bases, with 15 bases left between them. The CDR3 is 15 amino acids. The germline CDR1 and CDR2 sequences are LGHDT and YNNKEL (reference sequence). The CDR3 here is CASSQGFAGLNEQYF. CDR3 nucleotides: TGTGCCAGCAGCCAAGGTTTTGCGGGACTTAACGAGCAGTACTTC.

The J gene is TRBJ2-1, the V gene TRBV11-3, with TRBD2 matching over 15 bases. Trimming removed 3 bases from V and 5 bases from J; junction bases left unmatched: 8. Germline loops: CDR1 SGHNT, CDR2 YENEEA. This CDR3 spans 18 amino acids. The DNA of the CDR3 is TGTGCCAGCAGCTTTGGGGGACTAGCGGGAGGTCATGACAATGAGCAGTTCTTC. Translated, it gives CASSFGGLAGGHDNEQFF.

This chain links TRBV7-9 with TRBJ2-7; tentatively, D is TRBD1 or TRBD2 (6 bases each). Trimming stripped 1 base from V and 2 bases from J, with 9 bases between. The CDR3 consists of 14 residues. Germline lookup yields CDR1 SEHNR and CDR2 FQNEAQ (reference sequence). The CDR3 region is CASSLVGGPYEQYF. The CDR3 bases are TGTGCCAGCAGCTTAGTTGGGGGGCCCTACGAGCAGTACTTC.

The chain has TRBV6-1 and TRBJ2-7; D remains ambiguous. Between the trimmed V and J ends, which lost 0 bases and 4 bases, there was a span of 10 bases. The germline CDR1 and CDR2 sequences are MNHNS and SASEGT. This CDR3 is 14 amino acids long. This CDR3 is CASSEAERRYEQYF. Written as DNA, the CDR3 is TGTGCCAGCAGTGAAGCTGAGCGACGGTACGAGCAGTACTTC.

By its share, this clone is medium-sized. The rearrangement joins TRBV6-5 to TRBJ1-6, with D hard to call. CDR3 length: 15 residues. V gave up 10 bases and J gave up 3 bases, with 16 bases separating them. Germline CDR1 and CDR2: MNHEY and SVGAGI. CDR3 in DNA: TGTGCCAACTTAAGGCGCCTGCTCTATAATTCACCCCTCCACTTT. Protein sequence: CANLRRLLYNSPLHF.

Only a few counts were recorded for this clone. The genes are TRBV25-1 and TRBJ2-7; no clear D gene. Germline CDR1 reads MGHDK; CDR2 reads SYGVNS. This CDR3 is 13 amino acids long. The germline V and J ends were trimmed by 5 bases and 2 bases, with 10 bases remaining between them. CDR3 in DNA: TGTGCCAGCAGTCAAGCCATCACCTACGAGCAGTACTTC. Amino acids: CASSQAITYEQYF.

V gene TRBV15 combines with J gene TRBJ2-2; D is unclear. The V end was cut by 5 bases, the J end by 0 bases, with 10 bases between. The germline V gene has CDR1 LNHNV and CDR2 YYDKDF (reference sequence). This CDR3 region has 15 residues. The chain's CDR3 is CATSLLTPNTGELFF. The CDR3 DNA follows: TGTGCCACCAGCCTCTTAACTCCGAACACCGGGGAGCTGTTTTTT.

This CDR3 is CASSEDRGGQPQHF. CDR3 in DNA: TGTGCCAGCAGTGAAGACAGGGGCGGTCAGCCCCAGCATTTT. This chain connects TRBV6-1 to TRBJ1-5, with TRBD1 matching over 7 bases. The CDR3 loop spans 14 amino acids. V lost 1 base to trimming and J lost 6 bases; unmatched junction nucleotides: 3. From germline, CDR1 is MNHNS and CDR2 SASEGT.

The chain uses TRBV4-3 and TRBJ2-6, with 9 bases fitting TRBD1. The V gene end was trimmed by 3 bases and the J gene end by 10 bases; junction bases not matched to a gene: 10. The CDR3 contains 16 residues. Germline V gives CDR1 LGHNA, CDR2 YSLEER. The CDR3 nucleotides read TGCGCCAGCAGCCACGGGGTGGGGGACAGGGTTAACGTCCTGACTTTC. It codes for CASSHGVGDRVNVLTF.

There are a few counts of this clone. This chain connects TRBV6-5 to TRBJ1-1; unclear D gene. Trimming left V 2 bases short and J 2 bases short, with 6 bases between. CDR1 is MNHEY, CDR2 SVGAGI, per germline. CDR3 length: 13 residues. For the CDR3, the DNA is TGTGCCAGCAGTTACGTGAAAAACACTGAAGCTTTCTTT. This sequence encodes CASSYVKNTEAFF.

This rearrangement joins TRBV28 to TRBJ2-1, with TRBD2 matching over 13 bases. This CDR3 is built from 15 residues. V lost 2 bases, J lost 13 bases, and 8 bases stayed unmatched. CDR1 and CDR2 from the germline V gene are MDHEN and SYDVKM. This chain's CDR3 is CASSLTSGRAGIQFF. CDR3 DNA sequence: TGTGCCAGCAGTTTAACTAGCGGGAGGGCGGGTATCCAGTTCTTC.

The CDR3 bases are TGTGCCAGCAGTCCCTCCCCCGGGGCATCCTACGAGCAGTACTTC. It codes for CASSPSPGASYEQYF. V and J are TRBV3-1 (or the pseudogene TRBV3-2) and TRBJ2-7, with D perhaps TRBD1 or TRBD2 (5 bases each). Germline V lookup: CDR1 LGHDT, CDR2 YNNKEL (reference sequence). The V end was cut by 6 bases, the J end by 1 base, with 16 bases between. This CDR3 is 15 amino acids long.

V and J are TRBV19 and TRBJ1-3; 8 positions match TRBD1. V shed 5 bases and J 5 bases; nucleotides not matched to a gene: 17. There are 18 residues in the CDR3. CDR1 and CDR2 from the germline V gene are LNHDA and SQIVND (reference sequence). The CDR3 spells CASSPGRDRGTGRNTIYF. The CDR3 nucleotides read TGTGCCAGTAGTCCCGGCCGAGACAGGGGAACGGGTCGAAACACCATATATTTT.

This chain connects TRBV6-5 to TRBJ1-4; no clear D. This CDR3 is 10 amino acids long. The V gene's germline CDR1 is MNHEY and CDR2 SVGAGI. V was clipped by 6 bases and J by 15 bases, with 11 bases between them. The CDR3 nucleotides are TGTGCCAGCAGCCCAAGGGATGTGTTTTTT. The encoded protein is CASSPRDVFF.

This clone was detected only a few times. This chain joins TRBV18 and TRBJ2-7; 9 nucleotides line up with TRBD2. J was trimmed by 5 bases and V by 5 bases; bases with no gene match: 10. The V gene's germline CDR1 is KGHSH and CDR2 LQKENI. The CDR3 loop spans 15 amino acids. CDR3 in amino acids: CASSSTTSGFHEQYF. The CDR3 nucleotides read TGTGCCAGCTCATCGACGACTAGCGGTTTCCACGAGCAGTACTTC.

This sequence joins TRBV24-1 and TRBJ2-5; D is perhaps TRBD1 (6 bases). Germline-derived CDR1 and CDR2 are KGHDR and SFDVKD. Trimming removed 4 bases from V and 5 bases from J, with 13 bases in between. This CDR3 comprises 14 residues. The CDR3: CATSESARGETQYF. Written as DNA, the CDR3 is TGTGCCACCAGTGAATCAGCTAGGGGGGAGACCCAGTACTTC.

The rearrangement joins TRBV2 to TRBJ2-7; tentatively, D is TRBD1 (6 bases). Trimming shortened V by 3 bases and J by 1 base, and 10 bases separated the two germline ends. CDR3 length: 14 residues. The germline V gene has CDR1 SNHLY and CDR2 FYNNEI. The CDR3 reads CASSEVRGSYEQYF. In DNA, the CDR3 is TGTGCCAGCAGTGAGGTCAGGGGTTCCTACGAGCAGTACTTC.

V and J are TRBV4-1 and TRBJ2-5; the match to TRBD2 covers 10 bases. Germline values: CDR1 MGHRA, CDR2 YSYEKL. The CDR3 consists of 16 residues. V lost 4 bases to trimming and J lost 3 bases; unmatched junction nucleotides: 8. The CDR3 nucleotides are TGCGCCAGCAGCCGGAGGGGACTAGCGACTGAAGAGACCCAGTACTTC. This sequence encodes CASSRRGLATEETQYF.

For the CDR3, the DNA is TGCAGCGTTGAACGGGGGGCGGAATTGACTTTCTTT. Amino acids: CSVERGAELTFF. J is TRBJ1-1 and V is TRBV29-1, with TRBD1 as a possible D gene (6 bases). Germline lookup yields CDR1 SQVTM and CDR2 ANQGSEA. The V gene lost 2 bases and the J gene lost 12 bases, with 16 bases spanning the gap. The CDR3 is 12 residues long.

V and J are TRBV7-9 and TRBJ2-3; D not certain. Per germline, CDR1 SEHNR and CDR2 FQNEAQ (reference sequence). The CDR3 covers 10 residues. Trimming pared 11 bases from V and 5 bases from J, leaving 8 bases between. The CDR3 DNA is TGTGCCCCCTCGGTAGATACGCAGTATTTT. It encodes CAPSVDTQYF.

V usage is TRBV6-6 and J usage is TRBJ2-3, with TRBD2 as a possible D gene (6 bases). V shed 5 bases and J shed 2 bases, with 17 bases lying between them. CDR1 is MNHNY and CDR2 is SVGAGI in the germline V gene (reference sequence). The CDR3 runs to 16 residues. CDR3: CASSPMGLSLTDTQYF. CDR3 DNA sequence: TGTGCCAGCAGTCCCATGGGACTCTCCCTCACAGATACGCAGTATTTT.

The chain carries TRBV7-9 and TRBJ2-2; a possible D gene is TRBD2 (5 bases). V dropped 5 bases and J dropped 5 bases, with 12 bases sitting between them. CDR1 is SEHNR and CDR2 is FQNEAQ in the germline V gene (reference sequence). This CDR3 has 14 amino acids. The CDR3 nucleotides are TGTGCCAGCAGCCTTCTTCGGGGTACCGGGGAGCTGTTTTTT. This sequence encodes CASSLLRGTGELFF.

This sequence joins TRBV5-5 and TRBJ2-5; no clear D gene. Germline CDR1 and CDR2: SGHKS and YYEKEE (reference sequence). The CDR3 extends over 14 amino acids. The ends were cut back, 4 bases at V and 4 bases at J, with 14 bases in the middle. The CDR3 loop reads CASSPVGRRETQYF. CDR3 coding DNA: TGTGCCAGCAGCCCTGTTGGGCGGCGAGAGACCCAGTACTTC.

DNA of the CDR3: TGTGCCAGCAGTTACTCTGGGTCCTACTACGAGCAGTACTTC. Its protein is CASSYSGSYYEQYF. The chain is built from TRBV6-5 and TRBJ2-7; D ambiguous. The V and J ends lost 0 bases and 3 bases respectively, with 9 bases between them. CDR1 is MNHEY, CDR2 SVGAGI, per germline. The CDR3 runs to 14 residues.

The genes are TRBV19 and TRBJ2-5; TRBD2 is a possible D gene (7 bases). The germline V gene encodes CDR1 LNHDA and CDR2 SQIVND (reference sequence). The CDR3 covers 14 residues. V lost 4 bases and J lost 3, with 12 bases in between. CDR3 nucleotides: TGTGCCAGTAGTACCAGGGGAGGGGAAGAGACCCAGTACTTC. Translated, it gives CASSTRGGEETQYF. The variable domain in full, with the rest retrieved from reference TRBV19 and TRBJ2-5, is DGGITQSPKYLFRKEGQNVTLSCEQNLNHDAMYWYRQDPGQGLRLIYYSQIVNDFQKGDIAEGYSVSREKKESFPLTVTSAQKNPTAFYLCASSTRGGEETQYFGPGTRLLVL.

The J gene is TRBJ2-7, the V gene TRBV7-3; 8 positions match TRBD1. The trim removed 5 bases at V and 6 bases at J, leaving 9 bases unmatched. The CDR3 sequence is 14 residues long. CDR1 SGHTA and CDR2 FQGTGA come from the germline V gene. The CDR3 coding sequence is TGTGCCAGCAGCCCAGGACAGGGCTGGAGCGAGCAGTACTTC. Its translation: CASSPGQGWSEQYF.

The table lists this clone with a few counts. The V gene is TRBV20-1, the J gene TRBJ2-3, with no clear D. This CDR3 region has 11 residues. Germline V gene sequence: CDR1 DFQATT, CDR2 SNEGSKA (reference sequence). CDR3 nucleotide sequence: TGCAGCCAACGTGCCGGGGATACGCAGTATTTT. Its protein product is CSQRAGDTQYF.

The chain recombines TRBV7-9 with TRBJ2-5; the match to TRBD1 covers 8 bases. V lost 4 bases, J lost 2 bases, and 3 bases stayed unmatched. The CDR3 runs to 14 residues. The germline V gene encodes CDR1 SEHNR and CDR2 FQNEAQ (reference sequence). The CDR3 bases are TGTGCCAGCAGCTGGACAGGGTCGCAAGAGACCCAGTACTTC. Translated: CASSWTGSQETQYF.

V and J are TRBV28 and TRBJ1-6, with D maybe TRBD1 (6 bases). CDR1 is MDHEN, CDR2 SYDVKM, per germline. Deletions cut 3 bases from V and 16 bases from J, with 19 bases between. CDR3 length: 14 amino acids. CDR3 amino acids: CASSLFAGGPILHF. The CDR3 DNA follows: TGTGCCAGCAGTTTGTTTGCGGGGGGGCCAATTCTCCACTTT.

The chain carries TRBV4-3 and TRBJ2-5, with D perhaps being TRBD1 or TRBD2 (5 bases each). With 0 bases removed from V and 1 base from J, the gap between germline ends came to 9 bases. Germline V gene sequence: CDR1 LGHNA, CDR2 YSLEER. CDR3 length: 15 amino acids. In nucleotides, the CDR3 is TGCGCCAGCAGCCAAGATTCTGGGGGCCAAGAGACCCAGTACTTC. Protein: CASSQDSGGQETQYF.